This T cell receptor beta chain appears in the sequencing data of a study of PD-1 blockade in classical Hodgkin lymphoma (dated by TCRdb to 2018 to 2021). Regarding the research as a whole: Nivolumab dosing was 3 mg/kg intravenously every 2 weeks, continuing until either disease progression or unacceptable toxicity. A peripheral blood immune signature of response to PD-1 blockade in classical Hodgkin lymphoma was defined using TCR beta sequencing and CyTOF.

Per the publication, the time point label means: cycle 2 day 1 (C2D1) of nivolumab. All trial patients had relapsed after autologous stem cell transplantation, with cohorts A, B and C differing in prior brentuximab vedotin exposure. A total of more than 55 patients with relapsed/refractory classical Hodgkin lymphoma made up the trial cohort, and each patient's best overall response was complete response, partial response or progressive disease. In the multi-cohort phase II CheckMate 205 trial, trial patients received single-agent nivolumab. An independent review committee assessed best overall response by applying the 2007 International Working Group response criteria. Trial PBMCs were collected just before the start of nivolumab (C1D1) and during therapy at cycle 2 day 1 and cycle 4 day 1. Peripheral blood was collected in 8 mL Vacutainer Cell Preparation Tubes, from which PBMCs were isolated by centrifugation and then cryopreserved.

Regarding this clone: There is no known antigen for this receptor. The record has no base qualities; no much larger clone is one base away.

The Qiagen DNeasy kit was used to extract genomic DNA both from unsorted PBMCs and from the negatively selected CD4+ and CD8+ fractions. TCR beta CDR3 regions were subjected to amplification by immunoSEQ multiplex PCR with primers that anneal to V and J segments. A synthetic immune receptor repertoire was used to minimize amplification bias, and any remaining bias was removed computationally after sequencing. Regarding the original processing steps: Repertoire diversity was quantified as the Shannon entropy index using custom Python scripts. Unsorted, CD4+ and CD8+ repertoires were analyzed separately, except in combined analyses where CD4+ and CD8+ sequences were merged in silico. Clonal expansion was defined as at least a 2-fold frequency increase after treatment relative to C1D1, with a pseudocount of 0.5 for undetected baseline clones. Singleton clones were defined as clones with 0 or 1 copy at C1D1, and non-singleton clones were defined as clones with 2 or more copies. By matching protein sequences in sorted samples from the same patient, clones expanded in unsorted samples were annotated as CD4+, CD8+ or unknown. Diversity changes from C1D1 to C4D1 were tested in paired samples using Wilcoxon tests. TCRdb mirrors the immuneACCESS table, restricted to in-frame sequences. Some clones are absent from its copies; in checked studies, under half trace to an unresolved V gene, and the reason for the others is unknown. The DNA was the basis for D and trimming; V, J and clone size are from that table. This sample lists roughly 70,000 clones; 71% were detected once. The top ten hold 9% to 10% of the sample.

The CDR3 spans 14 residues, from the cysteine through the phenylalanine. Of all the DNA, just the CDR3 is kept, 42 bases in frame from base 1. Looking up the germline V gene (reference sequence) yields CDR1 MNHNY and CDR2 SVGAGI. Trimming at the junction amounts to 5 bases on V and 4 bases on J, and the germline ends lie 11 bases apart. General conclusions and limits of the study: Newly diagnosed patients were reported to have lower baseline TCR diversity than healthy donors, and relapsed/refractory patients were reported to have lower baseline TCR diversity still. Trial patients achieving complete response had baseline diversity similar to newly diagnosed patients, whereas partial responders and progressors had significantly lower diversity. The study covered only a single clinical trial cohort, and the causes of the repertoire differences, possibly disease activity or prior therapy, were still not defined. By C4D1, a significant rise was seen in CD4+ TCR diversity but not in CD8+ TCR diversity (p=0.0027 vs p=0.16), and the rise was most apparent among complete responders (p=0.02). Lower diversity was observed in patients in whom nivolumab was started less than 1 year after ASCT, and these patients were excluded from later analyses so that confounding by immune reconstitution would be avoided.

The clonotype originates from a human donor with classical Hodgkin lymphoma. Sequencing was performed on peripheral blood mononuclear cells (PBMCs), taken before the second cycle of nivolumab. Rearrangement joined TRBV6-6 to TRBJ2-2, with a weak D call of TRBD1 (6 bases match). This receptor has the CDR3 CASSPTGTTGELFF. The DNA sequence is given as TGTGCCAGCAGTCCTACAGGGACCACCGGGGAGCTGTTTTTT.